This TCR beta chain is drawn from a study of cytomegalovirus exposure and HLA in healthy donors. Looking at the study overall: The Caucasian-associated ancestry cluster held around 81% of 398 genotyped donors. General study findings and limits: Several of the most significant clusters appeared, in a later analysis, to be linked to common viral pathogens. Most CMV-associated TCR beta chains were later found to appear HLA-restricted.

Donors sampled were nominally healthy, though unrecorded immune exposures were likely. A few counts support this clone. What it recognizes is unknown. A multiplex PCR was run with 60 Vbeta primers and 13 Jbeta primers. Assay: immunoSEQ multiplex PCR; the TCRdb copy retains only in-frame clones and omits some. The repertoire holds approximately 180,000 clones, with about 73% as singletons. Trimming removed 1 base at V and 8 bases at J, with 5 bases between. Germline V gives CDR1 SEHNR, CDR2 FQNEAQ (reference sequence). The CDR3 covers 11 residues. The sequenced material came from PBMCs. The chain combines TRBV7-9 with TRBJ1-2, with D uncertain. This TCR came from a woman in her fifties or sixties in good health and CMV-seropositive. The CDR3 DNA reads as TGTGCCAGCAGCTTAGGAGGGGGCTACACCTTC. Translated: CASSLGGGYTF.